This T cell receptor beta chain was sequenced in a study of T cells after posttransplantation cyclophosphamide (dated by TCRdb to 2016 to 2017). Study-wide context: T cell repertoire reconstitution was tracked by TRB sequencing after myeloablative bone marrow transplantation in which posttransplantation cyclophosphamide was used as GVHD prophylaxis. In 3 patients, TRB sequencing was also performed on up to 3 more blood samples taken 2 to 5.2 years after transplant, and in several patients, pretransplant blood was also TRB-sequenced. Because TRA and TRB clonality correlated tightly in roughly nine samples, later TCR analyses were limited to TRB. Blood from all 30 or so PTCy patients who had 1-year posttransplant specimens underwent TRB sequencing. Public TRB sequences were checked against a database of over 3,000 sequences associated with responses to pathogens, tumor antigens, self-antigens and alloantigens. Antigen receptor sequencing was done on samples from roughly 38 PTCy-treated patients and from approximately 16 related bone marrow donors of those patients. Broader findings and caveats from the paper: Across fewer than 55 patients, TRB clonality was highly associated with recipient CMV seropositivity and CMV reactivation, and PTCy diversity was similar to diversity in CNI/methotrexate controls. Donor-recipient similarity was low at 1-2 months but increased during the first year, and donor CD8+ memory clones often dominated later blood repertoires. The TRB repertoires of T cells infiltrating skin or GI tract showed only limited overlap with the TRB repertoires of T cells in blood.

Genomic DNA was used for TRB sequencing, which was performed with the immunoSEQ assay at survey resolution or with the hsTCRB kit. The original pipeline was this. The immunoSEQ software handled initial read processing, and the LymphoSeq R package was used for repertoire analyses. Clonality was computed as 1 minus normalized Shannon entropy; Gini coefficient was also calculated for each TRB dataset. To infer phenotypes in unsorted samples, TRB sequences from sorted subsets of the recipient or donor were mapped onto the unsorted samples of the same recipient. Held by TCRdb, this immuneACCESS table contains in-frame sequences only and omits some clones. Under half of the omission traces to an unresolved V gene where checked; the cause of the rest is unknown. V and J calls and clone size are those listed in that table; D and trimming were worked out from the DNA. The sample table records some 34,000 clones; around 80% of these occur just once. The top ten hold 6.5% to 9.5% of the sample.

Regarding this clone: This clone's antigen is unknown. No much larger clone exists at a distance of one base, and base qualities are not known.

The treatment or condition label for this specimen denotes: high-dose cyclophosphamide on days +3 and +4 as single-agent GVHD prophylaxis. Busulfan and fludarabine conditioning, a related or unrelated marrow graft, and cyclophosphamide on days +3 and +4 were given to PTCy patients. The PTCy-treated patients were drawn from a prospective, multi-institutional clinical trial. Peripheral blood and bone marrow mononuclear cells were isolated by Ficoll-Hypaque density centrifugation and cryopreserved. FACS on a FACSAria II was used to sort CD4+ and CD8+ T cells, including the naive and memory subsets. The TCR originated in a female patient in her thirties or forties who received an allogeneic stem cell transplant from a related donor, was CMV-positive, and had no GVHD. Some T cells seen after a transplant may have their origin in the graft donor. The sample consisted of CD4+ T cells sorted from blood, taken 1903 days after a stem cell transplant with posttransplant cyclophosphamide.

The DNA reads TGTGCCAGCAGCCAAGGACAGGGTTTTTACTATGGCTACACCTTC. Its coded protein is CASSQGQGFYYGYTF. The sequence joins TRBV14 to TRBJ1-2, with TRBD1 matching 7 junction bases. Taken from the germline V gene, the CDR1 and CDR2 loops are SGHDN and FVKESK. The CDR3 runs 15 residues from the cysteine to the phenylalanine. CDR3 DNA only is kept here, 45 bases in frame from base 1. V and J are trimmed by 1 base and 3 bases, and the gene matches miss 5 bases of the junction. Supplemented by the reference TRBV14 and TRBJ1-2 proteins around the CDR3, the complete variable domain is EAGVTQFPSHSVIEKGQTVTLRCDPISGHDNLYWYRRVMGKEIKFLLHFVKESKQDESGMPNNRFLAERTGGTYSTLKVQPAELEDSGVYFCASSQGQGFYYGYTFGSGTRLTVV.